This TCR beta chain appears in the sequencing data of a study of blood T cell repertoires in COVID-19. The overall study: Samples representing acute and convalescent COVID-19 were sourced from the United States, Italy and Spain. Sources were T cells, B-cell-depleted T cells, or PBMCs; the material itself was cDNA or gDNA.

Germline CDR1 and CDR2: SGDLS and YYNGEE. With V trimmed by 4 bases and J by 2 bases, 6 bases remained unmatched. The CDR3 has 14 residues. Original analysis: Reference gene primers were amplified, and this amplification served to estimate nucleated cell counts. Profiling relied on immunoSEQ multiplex PCR, and the TCRdb table lists in-frame clones only, not all of them. V and J calls and clone size are as listed in that table; D and trimming were resolved from the DNA. The sample has 20,000 to 25,000 clones; about 90% are singletons. The clonotype comes from a woman at least 80 years old with active COVID-19. The sample was peripheral blood. The genes are TRBV9 and TRBJ2-7; 7 positions agree with TRBD1. The CDR3 bases are TGTGCCAGCAGCTCTCGGGACAGCCCCTACGAGCAGTACTTC. Translation gives CASSSRDSPYEQYF.